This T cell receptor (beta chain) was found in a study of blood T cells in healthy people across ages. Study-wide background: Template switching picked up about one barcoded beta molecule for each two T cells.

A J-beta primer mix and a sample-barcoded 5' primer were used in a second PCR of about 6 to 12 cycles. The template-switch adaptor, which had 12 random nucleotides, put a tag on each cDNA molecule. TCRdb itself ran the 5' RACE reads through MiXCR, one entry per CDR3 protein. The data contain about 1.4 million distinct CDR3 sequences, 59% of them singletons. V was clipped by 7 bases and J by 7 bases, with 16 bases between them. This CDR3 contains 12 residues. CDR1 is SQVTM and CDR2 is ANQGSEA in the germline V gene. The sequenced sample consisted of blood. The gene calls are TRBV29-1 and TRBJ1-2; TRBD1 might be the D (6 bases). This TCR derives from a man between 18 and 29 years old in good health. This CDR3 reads CSGDGGLGGYTF. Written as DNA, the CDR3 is TGCAGCGGGGACGGGGGGCTAGGTGGCTACACCTTC.